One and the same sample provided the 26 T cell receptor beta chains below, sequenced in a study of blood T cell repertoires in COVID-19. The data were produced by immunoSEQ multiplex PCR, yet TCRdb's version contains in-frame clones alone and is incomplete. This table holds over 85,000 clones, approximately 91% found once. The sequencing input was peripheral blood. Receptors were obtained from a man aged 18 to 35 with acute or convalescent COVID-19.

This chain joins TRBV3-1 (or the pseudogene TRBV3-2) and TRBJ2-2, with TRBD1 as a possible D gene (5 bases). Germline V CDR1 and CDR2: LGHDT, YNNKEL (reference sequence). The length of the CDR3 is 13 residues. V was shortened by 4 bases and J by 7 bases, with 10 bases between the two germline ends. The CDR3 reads CASSLGRVGELFF. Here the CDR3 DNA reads TGTGCCAGCAGCCTAGGCAGGGTCGGGGAGCTGTTTTTT.

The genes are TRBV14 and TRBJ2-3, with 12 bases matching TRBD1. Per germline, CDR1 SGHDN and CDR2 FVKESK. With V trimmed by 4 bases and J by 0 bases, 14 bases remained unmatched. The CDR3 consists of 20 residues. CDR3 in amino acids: CASSPRDRGRLGTSTDTQYF. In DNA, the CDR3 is TGTGCCAGCAGCCCCCGGGACAGGGGGCGCTTAGGGACTAGCACAGATACGCAGTATTTT.

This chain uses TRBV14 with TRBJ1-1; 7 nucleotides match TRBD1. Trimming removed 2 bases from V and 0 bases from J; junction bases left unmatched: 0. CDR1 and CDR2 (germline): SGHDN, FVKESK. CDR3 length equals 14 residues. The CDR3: CASSQTGVNTEAFF. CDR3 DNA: TGTGCCAGCAGCCAAACAGGGGTGAACACTGAAGCTTTCTTT.

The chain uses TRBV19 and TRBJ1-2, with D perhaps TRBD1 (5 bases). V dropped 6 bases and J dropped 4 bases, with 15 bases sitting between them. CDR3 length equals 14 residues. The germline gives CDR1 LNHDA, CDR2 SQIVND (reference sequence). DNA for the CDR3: TGTGCCAGTAGCGTCGGAGGGGACCGCTATGGCTACACCTTC. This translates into CASSVGGDRYGYTF. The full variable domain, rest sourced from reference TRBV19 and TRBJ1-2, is DGGITQSPKYLFRKEGQNVTLSCEQNLNHDAMYWYRQDPGQGLRLIYYSQIVNDFQKGDIAEGYSVSREKKESFPLTVTSAQKNPTAFYLCASSVGGDRYGYTFGSGTRLTVV.

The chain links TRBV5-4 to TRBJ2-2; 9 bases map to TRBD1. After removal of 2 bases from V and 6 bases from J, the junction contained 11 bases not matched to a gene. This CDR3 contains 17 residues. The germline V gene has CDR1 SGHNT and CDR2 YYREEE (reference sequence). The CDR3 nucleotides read TGTGCCAGCAGCTTAGGGGGACAGGGTGGACGGGCCGGGGAGCTGTTTTTT. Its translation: CASSLGGQGGRAGELFF.

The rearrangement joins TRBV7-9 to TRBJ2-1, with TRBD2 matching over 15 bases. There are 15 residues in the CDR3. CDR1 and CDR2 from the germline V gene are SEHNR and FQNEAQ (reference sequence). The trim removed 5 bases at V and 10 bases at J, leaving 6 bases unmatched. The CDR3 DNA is TGTGCCAGCAGCGGTCGGACTAGCGGGAGGGGCGAGCAGTTCTTC. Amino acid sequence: CASSGRTSGRGEQFF.

In DNA, the CDR3 is TGTGCCAGCAGTTACCCCCGCGACACCTTC. This sequence encodes CASSYPRDTF. The genes are TRBV6-5 and TRBJ1-2; unclear D gene. The CDR3 length is 10 residues. Germline V gene lookup returns CDR1 MNHEY and CDR2 SVGAGI. The ends were cut back, 2 bases at V and 12 bases at J, with 7 bases in the middle.

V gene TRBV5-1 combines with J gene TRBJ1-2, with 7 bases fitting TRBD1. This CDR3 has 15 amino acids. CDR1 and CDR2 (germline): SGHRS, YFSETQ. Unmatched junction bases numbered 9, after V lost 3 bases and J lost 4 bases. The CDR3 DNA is TGCGCCAGCAGCTCCGGGACAGACCCCTCCTATGGCTACACCTTC. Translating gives CASSSGTDPSYGYTF.

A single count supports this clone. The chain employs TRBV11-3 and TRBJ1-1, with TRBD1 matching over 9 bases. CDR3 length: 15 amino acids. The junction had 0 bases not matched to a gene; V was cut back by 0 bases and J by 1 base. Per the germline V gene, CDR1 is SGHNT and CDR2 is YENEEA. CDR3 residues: CASSLEGQGNTEAFF. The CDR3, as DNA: TGTGCCAGCAGCTTAGAGGGACAGGGGAACACTGAAGCTTTCTTT.

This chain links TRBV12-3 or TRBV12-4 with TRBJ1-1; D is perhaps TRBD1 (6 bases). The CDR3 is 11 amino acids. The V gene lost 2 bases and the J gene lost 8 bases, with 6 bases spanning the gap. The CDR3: CASSLTGEAFF. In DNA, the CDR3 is TGTGCCAGCAGTTTAACAGGGGAAGCTTTCTTT.

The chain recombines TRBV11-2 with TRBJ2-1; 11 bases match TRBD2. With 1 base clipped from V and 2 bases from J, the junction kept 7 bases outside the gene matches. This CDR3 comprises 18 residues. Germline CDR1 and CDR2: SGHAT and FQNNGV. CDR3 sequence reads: CASSLGRIAGGTYNEQFF. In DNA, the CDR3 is TGTGCCAGCAGCTTAGGGCGGATAGCGGGAGGGACCTACAATGAGCAGTTCTTC.

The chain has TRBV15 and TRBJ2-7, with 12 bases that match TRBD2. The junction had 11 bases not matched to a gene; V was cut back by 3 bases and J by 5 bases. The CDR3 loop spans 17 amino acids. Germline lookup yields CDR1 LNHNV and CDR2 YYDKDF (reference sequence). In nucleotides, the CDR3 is TGTGCCACCAGCAGTTTTTCTCAAGGACTAGCGGGGAACGAGCAGTACTTC. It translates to CATSSFSQGLAGNEQYF.

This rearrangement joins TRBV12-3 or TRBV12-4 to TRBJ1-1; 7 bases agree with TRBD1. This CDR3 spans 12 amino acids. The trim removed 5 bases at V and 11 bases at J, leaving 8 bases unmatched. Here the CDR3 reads CASSPYRGTAFF. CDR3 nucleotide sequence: TGTGCCAGCAGTCCTTACAGGGGAACGGCTTTCTTT.

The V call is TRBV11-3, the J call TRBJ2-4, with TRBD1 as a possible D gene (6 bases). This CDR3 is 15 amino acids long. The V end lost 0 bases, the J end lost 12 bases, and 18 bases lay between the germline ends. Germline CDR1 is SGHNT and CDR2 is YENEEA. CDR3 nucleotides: TGTGCCAGCAGCTTAGATTCGTCGGGCAGGGGCAGTCAGTACTTC. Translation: CASSLDSSGRGSQYF. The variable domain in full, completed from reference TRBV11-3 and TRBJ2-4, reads EAGVVQSPRYKIIEKKQPVAFWCNPISGHNTLYWYLQNLGQGPELLIRYENEEAVDDSQLPKDRFSAERLKGVDSTLKIQPAELGDSAVYLCASSLDSSGRGSQYFGAGTRLSVL.

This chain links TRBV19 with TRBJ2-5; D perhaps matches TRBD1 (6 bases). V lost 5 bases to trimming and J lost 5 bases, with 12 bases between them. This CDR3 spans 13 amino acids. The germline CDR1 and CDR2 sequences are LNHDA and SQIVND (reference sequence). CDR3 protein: CASSWGREETQYF. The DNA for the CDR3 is TGTGCCAGTAGTTGGGGGCGTGAGGAGACCCAGTACTTC.

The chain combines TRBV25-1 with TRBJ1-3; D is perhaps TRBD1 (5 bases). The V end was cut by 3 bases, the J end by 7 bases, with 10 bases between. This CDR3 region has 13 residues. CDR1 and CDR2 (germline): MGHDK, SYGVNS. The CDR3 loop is CASSDRDYNTIYF. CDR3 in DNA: TGTGCCAGCAGTGACAGGGATTACAACACCATATATTTT.

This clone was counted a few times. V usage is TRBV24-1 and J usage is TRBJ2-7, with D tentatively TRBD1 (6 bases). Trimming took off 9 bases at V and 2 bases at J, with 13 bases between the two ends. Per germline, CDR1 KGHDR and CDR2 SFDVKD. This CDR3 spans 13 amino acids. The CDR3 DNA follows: TGTGCCACCTCGGACAGAACCACCTACGAGCAGTACTTC. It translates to CATSDRTTYEQYF.

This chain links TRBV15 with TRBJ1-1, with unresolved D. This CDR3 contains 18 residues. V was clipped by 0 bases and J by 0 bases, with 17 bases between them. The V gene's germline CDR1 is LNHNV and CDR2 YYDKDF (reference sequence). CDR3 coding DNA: TGTGCCACCAGCAGAGATCGCGGGGTGGTTTACATGAACACTGAAGCTTTCTTT. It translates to CATSRDRGVVYMNTEAFF.

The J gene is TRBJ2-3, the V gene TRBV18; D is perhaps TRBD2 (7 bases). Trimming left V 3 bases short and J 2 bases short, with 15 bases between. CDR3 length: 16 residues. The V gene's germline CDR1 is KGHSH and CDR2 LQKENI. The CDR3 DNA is TGTGCCAGCTCACCGGCATGGGGGGGGCTCACAGATACGCAGTATTTT. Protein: CASSPAWGGLTDTQYF.

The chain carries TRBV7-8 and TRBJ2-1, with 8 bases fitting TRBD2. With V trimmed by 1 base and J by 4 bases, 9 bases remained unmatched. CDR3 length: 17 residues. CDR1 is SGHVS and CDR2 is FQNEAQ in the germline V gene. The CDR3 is CASSLEGSGGLYNEQFF. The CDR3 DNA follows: TGTGCCAGCAGCTTAGAAGGGAGCGGGGGCCTATACAATGAGCAGTTCTTC.

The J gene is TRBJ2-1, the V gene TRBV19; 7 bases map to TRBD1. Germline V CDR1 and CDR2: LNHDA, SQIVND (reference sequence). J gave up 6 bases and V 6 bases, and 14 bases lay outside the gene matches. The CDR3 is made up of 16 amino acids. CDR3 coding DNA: TGTGCCAGTAGCTACCCTACCGGGACAGCAGGCAATGAGCAGTTCTTC. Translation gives CASSYPTGTAGNEQFF. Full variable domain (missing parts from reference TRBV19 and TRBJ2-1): DGGITQSPKYLFRKEGQNVTLSCEQNLNHDAMYWYRQDPGQGLRLIYYSQIVNDFQKGDIAEGYSVSREKKESFPLTVTSAQKNPTAFYLCASSYPTGTAGNEQFFGPGTRLTVL.

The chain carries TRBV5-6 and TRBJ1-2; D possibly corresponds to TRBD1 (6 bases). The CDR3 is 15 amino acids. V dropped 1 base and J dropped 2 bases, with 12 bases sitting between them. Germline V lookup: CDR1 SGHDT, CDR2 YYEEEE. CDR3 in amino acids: CASSLSKTGNYGYTF. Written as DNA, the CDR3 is TGTGCCAGCAGCTTGAGTAAAACAGGGAACTATGGCTACACCTTC. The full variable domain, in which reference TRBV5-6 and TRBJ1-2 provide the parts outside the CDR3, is DAGVTQSPTHLIKTRGQQVTLRCSPKSGHDTVSWYQQALGQGPQFIFQYYEEEERQRGNFPDRFSGHQFPNYSSELNVNALLLGDSALYLCASSLSKTGNYGYTFGSGTRLTVV.

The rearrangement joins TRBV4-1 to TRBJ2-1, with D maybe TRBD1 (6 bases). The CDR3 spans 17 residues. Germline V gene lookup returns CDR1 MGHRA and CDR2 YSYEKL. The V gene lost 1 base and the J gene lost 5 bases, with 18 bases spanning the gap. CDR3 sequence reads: CASSQGSALGTNNEQFF. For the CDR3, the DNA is TGCGCCAGCAGCCAAGGCTCGGCTCTAGGGACAAACAATGAGCAGTTCTTC.

CDR3 in DNA: TGTGCCAGCAGCCAAGGGACAGGGGTTAGAGGCTACACCTTC. It encodes CASSQGTGVRGYTF. The chain uses TRBV3-1 (or the pseudogene TRBV3-2) and TRBJ1-2; 9 nucleotides match TRBD1. Per the germline V gene, CDR1 is LGHDT and CDR2 is YNNKEL (reference sequence). J lost 8 bases, V lost 1 base, and 5 bases had no gene match. The CDR3 is 14 amino acids.

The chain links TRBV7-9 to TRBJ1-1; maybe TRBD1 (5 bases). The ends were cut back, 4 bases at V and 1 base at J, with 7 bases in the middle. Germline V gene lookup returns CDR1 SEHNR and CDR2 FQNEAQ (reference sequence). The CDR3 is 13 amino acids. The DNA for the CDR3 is TGTGCCAGCAGCTCTCAGGGGAACACTGAAGCTTTCTTT. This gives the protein CASSSQGNTEAFF. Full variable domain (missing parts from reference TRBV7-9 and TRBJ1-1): DTGVSQNPRHKITKRGQNVTFRCDPISEHNRLYWYRQTLGQGPEFLTYFQNEAQLEKSRLLSDRFSAERPKGSFSTLEIQRTEQGDSAMYLCASSSQGNTEAFFGQGTRLTVV.

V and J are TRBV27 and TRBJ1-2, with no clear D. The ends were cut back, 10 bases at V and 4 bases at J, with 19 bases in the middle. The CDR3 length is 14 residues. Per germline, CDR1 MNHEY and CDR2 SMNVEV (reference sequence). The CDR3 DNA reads TGTGCCACCAGCCGAGGAGCCTCCCCCTATGGCTACACCTTC. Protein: CATSRGASPYGYTF.